The clone carrying this TCR beta chain was detected ten times or more. Antigen specificity is unknown. Out of over 9 ml of fresh peripheral blood came the PBMCs. Researchers amplified the TCR beta CDR3 regions from RNA transcripts. Primed by the HTBI set, a first-round RT-PCR was run on the TCR CDR3. TCRdb reanalysed the multiplex PCR reads using MiXCR and keeps one entry per CDR3 protein. The sample contains 600,000 to 850,000 distinct CDR3 sequences, over 15% of which appear only once. Germline V lookup: CDR1 SGHVS, CDR2 FQNEAQ. Losses at the gene ends were 2 bases for V and 4 bases for J; bases not matched to a gene: 5. The CDR3 has 17 residues. This specimen belongs to a study of T cells in Graves' hyperthyroidism and ophthalmopathy. Study-level points and caveats: Separating ophthalmopathy from stable hyperthyroidism was achieved by a 13 V-J model. The model's output predicted ophthalmopathy at a median of 6.5 months prior to onset.

The sequence was collected from a woman aged 45-60 years with Graves' hyperthyroidism that later progressed to Graves' ophthalmopathy. This rearrangement joins TRBV7-8 to TRBJ2-1, with 13 positions matching TRBD2. The sequenced sample was blood. CDR3 nucleotide sequence: TGTGCCAGCAGCTTATCTGCGACTAGCGGGGGGTACAATGAGCAGTTCTTC. Translating it yields CASSLSATSGGYNEQFF. Variable domain in full (rest from reference TRBV7-8 and TRBJ2-1): GAGVSQSPRYKVAKRGQDVALRCDPISGHVSLFWYQQALGQGPEFLTYFQNEAQLDKSGLPSDRFFAERPEGSVSTLKIQRTQQEDSAVYLCASSLSATSGGYNEQFFGPGTRLTVL.